This T cell receptor (beta chain) was sequenced for a study of T cell changes during pregnancy in multiple sclerosis. TCRdb keeps only in-frame clones here, not all; method: immunoSEQ multiplex PCR. The profile shows approximately 65,000 clones, approximately 91% of them singletons. Germline V gene data show CDR1 as SGHDT and CDR2 as YYEEEE. The CDR3 runs 15 residues. Trimming shortened V by 0 bases and J by 2 bases, and 9 bases separated the two germline ends. This TCR was sampled from a female donor with multiple sclerosis, enrolled in a pregnancy study. The chain uses TRBV5-6 and TRBJ2-1; tentatively, D is TRBD1 (5 bases). The material sequenced was CD4+ T cells from peripheral blood mononuclear cells, taken in the first trimester of pregnancy. CDR3 amino acids: CASSLGRAPYNEQFF. The CDR3 nucleotides read TGTGCCAGCAGCTTGGGCAGGGCCCCCTACAATGAGCAGTTCTTC.